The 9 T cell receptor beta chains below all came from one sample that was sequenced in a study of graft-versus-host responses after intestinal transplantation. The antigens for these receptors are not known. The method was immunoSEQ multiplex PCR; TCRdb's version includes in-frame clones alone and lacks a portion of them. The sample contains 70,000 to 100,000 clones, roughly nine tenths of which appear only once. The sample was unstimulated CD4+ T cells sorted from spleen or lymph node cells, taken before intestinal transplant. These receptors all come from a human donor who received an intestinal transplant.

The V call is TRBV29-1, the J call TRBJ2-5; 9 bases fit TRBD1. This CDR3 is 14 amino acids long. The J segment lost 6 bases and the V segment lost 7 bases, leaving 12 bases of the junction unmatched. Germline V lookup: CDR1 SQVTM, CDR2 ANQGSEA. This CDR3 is CSGESGQGGQTQYF. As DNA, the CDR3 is TGCAGCGGAGAGTCGGGACAGGGAGGACAGACCCAGTACTTC.

CDR3 residues: CASSSRTGRSALTGYTF. The CDR3 DNA sequence: TGTGCCAGCAGTTCGCGGACAGGGAGGTCGGCTTTGACTGGCTACACCTTC. The chain employs TRBV27 and TRBJ1-2, with TRBD1 matching 8 bases. There are 17 residues in the CDR3. Germline assignment: CDR1 MNHEY and CDR2 SMNVEV (reference sequence). J gave up 7 bases and V 4 bases, and 17 bases lay outside the gene matches.

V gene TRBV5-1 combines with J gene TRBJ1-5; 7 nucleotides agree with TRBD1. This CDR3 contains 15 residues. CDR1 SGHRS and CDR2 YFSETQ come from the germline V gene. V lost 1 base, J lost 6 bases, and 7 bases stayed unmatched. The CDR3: CASSLTTGLGQPQHF. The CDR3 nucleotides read TGCGCCAGCAGCTTGACGACAGGGCTTGGTCAGCCCCAGCATTTT.

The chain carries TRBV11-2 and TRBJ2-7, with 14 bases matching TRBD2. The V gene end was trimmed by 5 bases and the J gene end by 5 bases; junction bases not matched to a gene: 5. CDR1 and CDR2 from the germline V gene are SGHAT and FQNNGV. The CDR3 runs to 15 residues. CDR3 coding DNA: TGTGCCAGCAGCCCCGGGACTAGCGGGAGTGACGAGCAGTACTTC. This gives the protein CASSPGTSGSDEQYF. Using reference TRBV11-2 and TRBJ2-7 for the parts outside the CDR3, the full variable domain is EAGVAQSPRYKIIEKRQSVAFWCNPISGHATLYWYQQILGQGPKLLIQFQNNGVVDDSQLPKDRFSAERLKGVDSTLKIQPAKLEDSAVYLCASSPGTSGSDEQYFGPGTRLTVT.

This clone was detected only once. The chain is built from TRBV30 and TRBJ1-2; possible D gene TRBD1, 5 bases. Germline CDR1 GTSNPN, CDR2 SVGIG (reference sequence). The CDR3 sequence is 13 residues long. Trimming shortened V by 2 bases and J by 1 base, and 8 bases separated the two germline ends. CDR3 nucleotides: TGTGCCTGGAGTCGTCAGGGTAACTATGGCTACACCTTC. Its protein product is CAWSRQGNYGYTF.

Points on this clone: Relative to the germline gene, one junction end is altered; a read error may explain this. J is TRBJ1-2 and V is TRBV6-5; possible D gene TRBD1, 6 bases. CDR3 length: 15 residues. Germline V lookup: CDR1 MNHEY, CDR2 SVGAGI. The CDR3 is CAGSYTQGPPGGYTF. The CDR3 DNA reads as TGTGCCGGCAGTTACACCCAGGGGCCCCCAGGAGGCTACACCTTC.

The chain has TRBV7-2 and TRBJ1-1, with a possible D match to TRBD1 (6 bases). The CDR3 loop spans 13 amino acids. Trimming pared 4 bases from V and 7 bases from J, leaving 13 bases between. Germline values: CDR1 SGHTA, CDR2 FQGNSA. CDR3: CASSYRGGIEAFF. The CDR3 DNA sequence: TGTGCCAGCAGCTACCGAGGGGGAATTGAAGCTTTCTTT.

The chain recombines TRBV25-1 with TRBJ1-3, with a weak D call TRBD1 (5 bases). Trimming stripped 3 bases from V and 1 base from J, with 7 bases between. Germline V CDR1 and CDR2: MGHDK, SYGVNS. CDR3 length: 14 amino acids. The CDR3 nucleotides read TGTGCCAGCAGTGAGGCAGGGTCTGGAAACACCATATATTTT. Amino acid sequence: CASSEAGSGNTIYF.

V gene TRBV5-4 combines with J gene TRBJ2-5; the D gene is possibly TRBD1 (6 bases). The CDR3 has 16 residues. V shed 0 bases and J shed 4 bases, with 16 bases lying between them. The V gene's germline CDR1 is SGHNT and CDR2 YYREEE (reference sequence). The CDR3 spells CASSLVSNTGRETQYF. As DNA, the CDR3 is TGTGCCAGCAGCTTGGTGTCCAACACAGGGCGAGAGACCCAGTACTTC.